This T cell receptor (beta chain) was documented in a study of regulatory T cells in long-lasting Graves disease. The CDR3 runs 14 residues. Trimming at V came to 7 bases and at J to 5 bases, leaving 10 bases not matched to a gene. In germline, CDR1 is SNHLY, CDR2 FYNNEI. Specified time point: newly diagnosed GD, antithyroid drugs for less than 3 months. With RNA extracted from PBMCs as input, the TCR library was made. The authors diagnosed Graves' disease using American Thyroid Association guidelines. This clonotype was observed many times. Its antigen is as yet unknown. With iRepertoire HTBI primers and Arm-PCR of CDR3 regions, TCR beta libraries were built. TCRdb re-called the multiplex PCR reads with MiXCR, one entry per CDR3 protein. The repertoire holds some 320,000 distinct CDR3 sequences, 15% to 20% seen once, with more than 30% in the top ten. Whole-study findings and limits: Persistent disease was associated with favored TRBV28 usage and with favored use of TRBJ1-2 and TRBJ2-5. Patients with persistent disease shared 2,700 or so public clonotypes, outpacing the roughly 970 shared by new patients.

The chain carries TRBV2 and TRBJ2-5; TRBD1 aligns across 7 bases. The sequence derives from a female donor with Graves disease. Sequencing used peripheral blood mononuclear cells (PBMCs), obtained at new diagnosis, from a patient treated with antithyroid drugs. CDR3 in amino acids: CASTPTGHSETQYF. Written as DNA, the CDR3 is TGTGCCAGCACACCGACAGGGCATTCGGAGACCCAGTACTTC.